This TCR beta chain was profiled in a study of Graves' ophthalmopathy and Graves' hyperthyroidism. This clonotype was seen many times. Its target is unknown. Scientists amplified the TCR beta CDR3 regions from RNA transcripts. HTBI primers primed a first-round RT-PCR, and a second-round multiplex PCR followed. TCRdb used MiXCR to reprocess the multiplex PCR reads, holding one entry per CDR3 protein. There are around 470,000 distinct CDR3 sequences in the sample; around 15% occur only once, and roughly 9.8% lies in the top ten. Points from the study as a whole: Among thyroid clonotypes expanded above 0.001 frequency, most also appeared in blood. With 70.59% sensitivity and about 74% specificity, the model predicted ophthalmopathy progression.

The receptor was isolated from a woman aged 25 to 39 with Graves' ophthalmopathy. Sequencing was done on a sample of blood.

In DNA, the CDR3 is TGTGCCAGCAGCGAGGAATCAGAGACCCAGTACTTC. This codes for CASSEESETQYF. This sequence joins TRBV12-3 or TRBV12-4 and TRBJ2-5; no reliable D call. This CDR3 has 12 amino acids. Trimming pared 6 bases from V and 4 bases from J, leaving 9 bases between.